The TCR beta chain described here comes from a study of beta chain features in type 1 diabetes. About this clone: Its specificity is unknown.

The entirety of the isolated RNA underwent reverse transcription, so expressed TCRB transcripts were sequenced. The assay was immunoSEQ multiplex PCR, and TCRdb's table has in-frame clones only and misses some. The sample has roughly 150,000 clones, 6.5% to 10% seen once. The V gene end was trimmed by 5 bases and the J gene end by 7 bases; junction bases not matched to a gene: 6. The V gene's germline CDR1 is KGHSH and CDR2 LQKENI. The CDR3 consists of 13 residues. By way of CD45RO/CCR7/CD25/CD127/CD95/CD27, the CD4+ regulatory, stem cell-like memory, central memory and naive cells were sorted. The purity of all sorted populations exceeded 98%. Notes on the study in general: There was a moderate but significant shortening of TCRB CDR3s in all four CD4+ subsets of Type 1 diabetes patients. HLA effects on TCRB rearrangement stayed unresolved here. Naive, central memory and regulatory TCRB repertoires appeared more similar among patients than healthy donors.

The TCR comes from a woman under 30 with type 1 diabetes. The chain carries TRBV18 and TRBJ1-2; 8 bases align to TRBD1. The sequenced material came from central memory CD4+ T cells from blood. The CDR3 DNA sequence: TGTGCCAGCTCAGAACCGGACAGGGTTGGCTACACCTTC. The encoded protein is CASSEPDRVGYTF.